Listed here is a single T cell receptor (beta chain). V gave up 4 bases and J gave up 12 bases; unmatched junction bases: 8. The CDR3 spans 12 residues. CDR1 and CDR2 from the germline V gene are LGHNA and YNFKEQ. These data originate in a study of blood T cell repertoires in COVID-19. Background on the study: Samples taken during acute and convalescent COVID-19 were collected in the United States, Italy and Spain.

Libraries were prepared by immunoSEQ multiplex PCR; TCRdb keeps only in-frame clonotypes and omits some of them. The sample holds roughly 260,000 clones, around 82% seen once. The genes are TRBV4-2 and TRBJ1-2; 7 bases fit TRBD1. The material sequenced was peripheral blood. This receptor was identified in a woman in her 70s with acute or convalescent COVID-19. This CDR3 reads CASSPRDSTHTF. The CDR3 DNA reads TGTGCCAGCAGCCCCCGGGACAGCACGCACACCTTC.